This T cell receptor beta chain was obtained from a study of T cell changes during pregnancy in multiple sclerosis. The table lists this clone with a few counts. Assay: immunoSEQ multiplex PCR; the TCRdb copy retains only in-frame clones and omits some. In the table there are tens of thousands of clones, roughly nine tenths of which are singletons. The source of this sequence is a female donor with multiple sclerosis, enrolled in a pregnancy study. The sequencing used CD4+ T cells from peripheral blood mononuclear cells, collected in the first trimester of pregnancy.

The CDR3 nucleotides read TGCGCCAGCAGCCGTGGGACACGGGACCGGGGTGAAAAACTGTTTTTT. This sequence encodes CASSRGTRDRGEKLFF. The rearrangement uses TRBV4-1 and TRBJ1-4, with D perhaps matching TRBD1 (6 bases). V was cut by 4 bases and J by 7 bases, with 19 bases left in between. Per germline, CDR1 MGHRA and CDR2 YSYEKL. The CDR3 sequence is 16 residues long.